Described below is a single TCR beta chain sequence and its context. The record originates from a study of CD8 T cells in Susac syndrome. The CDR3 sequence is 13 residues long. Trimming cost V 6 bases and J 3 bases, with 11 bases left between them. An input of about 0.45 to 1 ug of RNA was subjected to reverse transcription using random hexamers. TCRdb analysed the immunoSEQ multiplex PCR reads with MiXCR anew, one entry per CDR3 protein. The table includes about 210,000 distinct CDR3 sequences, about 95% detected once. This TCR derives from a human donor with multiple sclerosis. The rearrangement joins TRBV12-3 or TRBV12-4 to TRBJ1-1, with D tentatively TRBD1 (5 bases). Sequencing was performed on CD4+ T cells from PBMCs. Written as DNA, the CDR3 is TGTGCCAGCAGCGCCGGGACCCACACTGAAGCTTTCTTT. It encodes CASSAGTHTEAFF.